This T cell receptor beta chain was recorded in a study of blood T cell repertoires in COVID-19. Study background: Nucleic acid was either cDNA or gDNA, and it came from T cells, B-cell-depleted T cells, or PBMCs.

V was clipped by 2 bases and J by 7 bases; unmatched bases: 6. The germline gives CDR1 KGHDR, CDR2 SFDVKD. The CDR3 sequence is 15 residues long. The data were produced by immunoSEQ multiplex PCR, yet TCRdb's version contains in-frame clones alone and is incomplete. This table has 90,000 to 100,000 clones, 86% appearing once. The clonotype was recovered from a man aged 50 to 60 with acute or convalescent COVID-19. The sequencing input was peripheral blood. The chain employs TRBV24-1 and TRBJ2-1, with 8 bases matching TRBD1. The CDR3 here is CATSDSDRVGNEQFF. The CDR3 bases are TGTGCCACCAGTGATTCGGACAGGGTAGGAAATGAGCAGTTCTTC.